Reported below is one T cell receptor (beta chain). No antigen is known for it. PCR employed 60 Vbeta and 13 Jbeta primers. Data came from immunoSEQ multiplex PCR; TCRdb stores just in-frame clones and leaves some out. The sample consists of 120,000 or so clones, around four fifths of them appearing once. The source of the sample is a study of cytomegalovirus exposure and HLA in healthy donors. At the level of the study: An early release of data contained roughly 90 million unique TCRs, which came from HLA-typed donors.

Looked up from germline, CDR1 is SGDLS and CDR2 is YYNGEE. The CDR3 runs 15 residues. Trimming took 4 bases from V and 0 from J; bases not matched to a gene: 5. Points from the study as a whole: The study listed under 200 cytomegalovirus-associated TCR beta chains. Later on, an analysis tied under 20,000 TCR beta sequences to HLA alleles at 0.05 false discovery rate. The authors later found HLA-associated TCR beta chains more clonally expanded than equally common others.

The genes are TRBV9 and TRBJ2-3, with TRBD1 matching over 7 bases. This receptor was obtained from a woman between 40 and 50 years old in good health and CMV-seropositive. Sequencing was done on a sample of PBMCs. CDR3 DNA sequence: TGTGCCAGCAGCCCATCGGGACAGAGCACAGATACGCAGTATTTT. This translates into CASSPSGQSTDTQYF. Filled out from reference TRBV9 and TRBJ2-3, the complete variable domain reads DSGVTQTPKHLITATGQRVTLRCSPRSGDLSVYWYQQSLDQGLQFLIQYYNGEERAKGNILERFSAQQFPDLHSELNLSSLELGDSALYFCASSPSGQSTDTQYFGPGTRLTVL.